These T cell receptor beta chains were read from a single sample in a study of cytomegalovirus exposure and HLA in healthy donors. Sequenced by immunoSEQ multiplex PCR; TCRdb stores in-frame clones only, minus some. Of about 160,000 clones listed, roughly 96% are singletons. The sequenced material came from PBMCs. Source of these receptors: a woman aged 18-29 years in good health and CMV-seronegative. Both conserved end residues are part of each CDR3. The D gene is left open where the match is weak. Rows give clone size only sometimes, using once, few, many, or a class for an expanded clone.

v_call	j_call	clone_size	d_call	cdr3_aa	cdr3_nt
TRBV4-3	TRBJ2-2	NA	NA	CASSQDQNRAPPTGELFF	TGCGCCAGCAGCCAAGATCAGAACAGGGCTCCCCCCACCGGGGAGCTGTTTTTT
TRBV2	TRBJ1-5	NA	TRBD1	CASLPGQGAPVPQHF	TGTGCCAGTCTACCGGGACAGGGGGCGCCGGTACCCCAGCATTTT
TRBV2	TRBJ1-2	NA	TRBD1	CASTGQGNYGYTF	TGTGCCAGCACGGGACAGGGCAACTATGGCTACACCTTC
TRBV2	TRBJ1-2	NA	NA	CASSPLGEGVAGYTF	TGTGCCAGCAGTCCCTTGGGTGAGGGAGTCGCGGGCTACACCTTC
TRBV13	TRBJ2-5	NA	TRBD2	CASSGGGGGSVETQYF	TGTGCCAGCAGTGGGGGAGGCGGGGGGTCCGTGGAGACCCAGTACTTC
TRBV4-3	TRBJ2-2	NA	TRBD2	CASSQGPSGDGELFF	TGCGCCAGCAGCCAAGGGCCTAGCGGGGACGGGGAGCTGTTTTTT
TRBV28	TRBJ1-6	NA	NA	CASSLGQLNSPLHF	TGTGCCAGCAGTTTGGGGCAGTTGAATTCACCCCTCCACTTT
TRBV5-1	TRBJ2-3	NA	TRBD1	CASRDRGVSTDTQYF	TGCGCCAGCCGGGACAGGGGCGTCAGCACAGATACGCAGTATTTT
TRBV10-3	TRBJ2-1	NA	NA	CAISVDSSYNEQFF	TGTGCCATCAGTGTCGACAGCTCCTACAATGAGCAGTTCTTC
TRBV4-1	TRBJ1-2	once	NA	CASSPNLNYGYTF	TGCGCCAGCAGCCCTAACTTAAACTATGGCTACACCTTC
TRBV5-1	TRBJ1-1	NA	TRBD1	CASSGWDREETEAFF	TGCGCCAGCAGCGGGTGGGACAGGGAAGAGACTGAAGCTTTCTTT
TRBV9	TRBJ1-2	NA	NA	CASSTQGNYGYTF	TGTGCCAGCAGCACTCAGGGAAACTATGGCTACACCTTC
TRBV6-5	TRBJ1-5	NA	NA	CASSPDSLLNQPQHF	TGTGCCAGCAGTCCGGACAGCTTACTCAATCAGCCCCAGCATTTT
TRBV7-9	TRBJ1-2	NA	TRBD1	CASSSDREIIYGYTF	TGTGCCAGCAGCTCAGACAGGGAAATTATCTATGGCTACACCTTC
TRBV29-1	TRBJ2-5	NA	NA	CSVGRDNQETQYF	TGCAGCGTGGGCCGGGACAACCAAGAGACCCAGTACTTC
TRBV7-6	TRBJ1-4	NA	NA	CASSLGRVSNEKLFF	TGTGCCAGCAGCTTAGGGAGGGTTTCTAATGAAAAACTGTTTTTT
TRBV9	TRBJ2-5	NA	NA	CASSVGILGGGIETQYF	TGTGCCAGCAGCGTAGGTATTCTGGGGGGTGGTATCGAGACCCAGTACTTC
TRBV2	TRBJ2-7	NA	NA	CASRPGAYEQYF	TGTGCCAGCAGGCCAGGGGCCTACGAGCAGTACTTC
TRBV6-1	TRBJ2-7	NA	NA	CASSEQIYEQYF	TGTGCCAGCAGTGAACAGATCTACGAGCAGTACTTC
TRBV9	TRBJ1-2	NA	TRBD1	CASSERTGGGYTF	TGTGCCAGCAGCGAGCGGACAGGAGGCGGCTACACCTTC
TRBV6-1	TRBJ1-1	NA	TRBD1	CASSDWTGANTEAFF	TGTGCCAGCAGTGATTGGACAGGGGCGAACACTGAAGCTTTCTTT
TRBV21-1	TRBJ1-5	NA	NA	CASSISGPGTGDNQPQHF	TGTGCCAGCAGCATTTCGGGCCCCGGGACAGGGGACAATCAGCCCCAGCATTTT
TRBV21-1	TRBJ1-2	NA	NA	CASSTYRIGMNYGYTF	TGTGCCAGCAGCACATACCGGATCGGGATGAACTATGGCTACACCTTC
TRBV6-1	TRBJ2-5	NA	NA	CASSDLGQETQYF	TGTGCCAGCAGTGACCTAGGCCAAGAGACCCAGTACTTC
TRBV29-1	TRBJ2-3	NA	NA	CSVRRDLGVADTQYF	TGCAGCGTTCGTCGTGACCTAGGGGTGGCAGATACGCAGTATTTT